The 6 T cell receptor beta chains reported below all come from one sample, sequenced in a study of T cells after yellow fever vaccination. TCRdb used MiXCR to reprocess the 5' RACE reads, holding one entry per CDR3 protein. The data show 500,000 to 700,000 distinct CDR3 sequences, with about a fifth seen just once and around 15% held by the top ten. The sequenced sample was PBMCs, obtained 15 days after the yellow fever booster vaccination. The origin of the receptors is a young man who received the YFV17D yellow fever vaccine.

This sequence joins TRBV9 and TRBJ2-3, with 8 bases identical to TRBD2. The CDR3 is 17 amino acids. J was trimmed by 3 bases and V by 3 bases; bases with no gene match: 12. CDR1 and CDR2 (germline): SGDLS, YYNGEE. The CDR3 nucleotides are TGTGCCAGCAGCGCGAGAGGAGCGGGAGATTTGACAGATACGCAGTATTTT. It translates to CASSARGAGDLTDTQYF. Combining the CDR3 with reference TRBV9 and TRBJ2-3 gives the whole variable domain DSGVTQTPKHLITATGQRVTLRCSPRSGDLSVYWYQQSLDQGLQFLIQYYNGEERAKGNILERFSAQQFPDLHSELNLSSLELGDSALYFCASSARGAGDLTDTQYFGPGTRLTVL.

This clonotype was observed a handful of times. The J gene is TRBJ2-7, the V gene TRBV7-8, with D unresolved. Germline CDR1 and CDR2: SGHVS and FQNEAQ. Trimming removed 0 bases from V and 3 bases from J, with 12 bases in between. This CDR3 comprises 15 residues. The CDR3 nucleotides are TGTGCCAGCAGCTTAGCATGGGGAAAGGACTACGAGCAGTACTTC. The encoded protein is CASSLAWGKDYEQYF.

The CDR3 DNA is TGCGCCAGCAGCTTGGGGACAGGGAGTATGAACACTGAAGCTTTCTTT. The encoded protein is CASSLGTGSMNTEAFF. The chain recombines TRBV5-1 with TRBJ1-1; 8 bases line up with TRBD1. Germline lookup yields CDR1 SGHRS and CDR2 YFSETQ. The CDR3 extends over 16 amino acids. V trimming: 0 bases; J trimming: 0 bases; junction bases outside the gene matches: 4.

V usage is TRBV19 and J usage is TRBJ2-7; no clear D gene. Between the trimmed V and J ends, which lost 0 bases and 4 bases, there was a span of 7 bases. This CDR3 spans 13 amino acids. Germline CDR1 is LNHDA and CDR2 is SQIVND (reference sequence). The CDR3: CASSIDRLYEQYF. CDR3 DNA: TGTGCCAGTAGTATAGATCGGCTTTACGAGCAGTACTTC. Based on the CDR3 plus reference TRBV19 and TRBJ2-7, the full variable domain is DGGITQSPKYLFRKEGQNVTLSCEQNLNHDAMYWYRQDPGQGLRLIYYSQIVNDFQKGDIAEGYSVSREKKESFPLTVTSAQKNPTAFYLCASSIDRLYEQYFGPGTRLTVT.

This clonotype has more than one count but fewer than ten. The chain is built from TRBV14 and TRBJ2-1, with D tentatively TRBD2 (6 bases). The CDR3 is 16 amino acids. V was pared by 1 base and J by 3 bases, with 13 bases between. Germline V gene sequence: CDR1 SGHDN, CDR2 FVKESK. CDR3 nucleotides: TGTGCCAGCAGCCAAGTGAGCGGGCTGCACTACAATGAGCAGTTCTTC. Protein: CASSQVSGLHYNEQFF. Full variable domain (rest looked up from reference TRBV14 and TRBJ2-1): EAGVTQFPSHSVIEKGQTVTLRCDPISGHDNLYWYRRVMGKEIKFLLHFVKESKQDESGMPNNRFLAERTGGTYSTLKVQPAELEDSGVYFCASSQVSGLHYNEQFFGPGTRLTVL.

V usage is TRBV12-3 or TRBV12-4 and J usage is TRBJ1-2, with D unresolved. Trimming shortened V by 1 base and J by 8 bases, and 2 bases separated the two germline ends. The CDR3 contains 10 residues. The CDR3 DNA sequence: TGTGCCAGCAGTTTAGGGGGCTACACCTTC. Protein: CASSLGGYTF.